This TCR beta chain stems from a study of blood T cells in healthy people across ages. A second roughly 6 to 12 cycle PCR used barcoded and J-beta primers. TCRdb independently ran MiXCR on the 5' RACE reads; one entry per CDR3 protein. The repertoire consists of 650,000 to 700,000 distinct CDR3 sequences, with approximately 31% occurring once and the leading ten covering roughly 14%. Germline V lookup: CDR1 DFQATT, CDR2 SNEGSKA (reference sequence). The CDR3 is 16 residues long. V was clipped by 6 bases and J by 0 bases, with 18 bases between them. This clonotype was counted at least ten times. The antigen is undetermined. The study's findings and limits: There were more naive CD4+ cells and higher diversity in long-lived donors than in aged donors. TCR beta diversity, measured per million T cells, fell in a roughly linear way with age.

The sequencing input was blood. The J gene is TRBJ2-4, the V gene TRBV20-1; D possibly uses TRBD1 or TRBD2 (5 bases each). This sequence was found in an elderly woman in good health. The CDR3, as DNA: TGCAGTGCCCTCAAAGGGACCGAACTAGCCAAAAACATTCAGTACTTC. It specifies CSALKGTELAKNIQYF.